Presented here are 26 T cell receptor beta chains from one specimen sequenced in a study of shared clonotypes between healthy human individuals. Here immunoSEQ multiplex PCR was the method, and the copy in TCRdb shows in-frame clones only, minus some. The sample consists of about 650,000 clones, roughly 96% of them appearing once. In the naive CD8 group, cells lacked CD45RO and were positively selected for CCR7, so terminally differentiated effector memory CD45RA+ cells were left out. The specimen sequenced was naive CD8+ T cells sorted from blood. The source is a woman aged 25 to 39 in good health.

J is TRBJ2-7 and V is TRBV10-1; 9 bases align to TRBD1. This CDR3 contains 14 residues. Germline trimming cut 10 bases from V and 5 bases from J; bases unmatched to any gene: 12. Germline V gene lookup returns CDR1 WNHNN and CDR2 SYGVQD (reference sequence). CDR3 protein: CATSSRDRAHEQYF. The CDR3 nucleotides are TGCGCCACTTCGTCCCGGGACAGGGCCCACGAGCAGTACTTC.

This sequence joins TRBV28 and TRBJ2-7, with 7 bases that match TRBD1. CDR1 is MDHEN, CDR2 SYDVKM, per germline. The CDR3 contains 14 residues. The trim removed 7 bases at V and 6 bases at J, leaving 12 bases unmatched. CDR3 coding DNA: TGTGCCAGCACCCTCACCGGGGACAGCGGCGAGCAGTACTTC. It specifies CASTLTGDSGEQYF.

The chain couples TRBV28 to TRBJ2-7, with D unclear. Germline CDR1 reads MDHEN; CDR2 reads SYDVKM. Deletions cut 6 bases from V and 3 bases from J, with 9 bases between. CDR3 length equals 12 residues. The CDR3 sequence: CASSPGFYEQYF. The CDR3, as DNA: TGTGCCAGCAGCCCCGGATTCTACGAGCAGTACTTC.

The chain joins TRBV27 to TRBJ2-1, with D unclear. V lost 3 bases and J 4 bases, leaving 10 bases between the germline ends. CDR1 MNHEY and CDR2 SMNVEV come from the germline V gene (reference sequence). CDR3 length equals 14 residues. The DNA for the CDR3 is TGTGCCAGCAGTTTTGGCACCTTGTACAATGAGCAGTTCTTC. It specifies CASSFGTLYNEQFF.

This clone occurred once. CDR3 protein: CASSSGGLAGPYEQYF. Written as DNA, the CDR3 is TGTGCCAGCAGCTCTGGGGGACTAGCGGGACCCTACGAGCAGTACTTC. The chain combines TRBV5-4 with TRBJ2-7; 13 bases line up with TRBD2. This CDR3 has 16 amino acids. V shed 3 bases and J 2 bases; nucleotides not matched to a gene: 5. Germline V lookup: CDR1 SGHNT, CDR2 YYREEE (reference sequence). Based on the CDR3 plus reference TRBV5-4 and TRBJ2-7, the full variable domain is ETGVTQSPTHLIKTRGQQVTLRCSSQSGHNTVSWYQQALGQGPQFIFQYYREEENGRGNFPPRFSGLQFPNYSSELNVNALELDDSALYLCASSSGGLAGPYEQYFGPGTRLTVT.

The rearrangement joins TRBV28 to TRBJ2-7; no clear D. The CDR3 runs 13 residues. Germline V gene sequence: CDR1 MDHEN, CDR2 SYDVKM. The CDR3 bases are TGTGTTGCCTCCGGCTCACCCTTCTCCGAGCAGTACTTC. Protein: CVASGSPFSEQYF.

J is TRBJ2-2 and V is TRBV2; D not resolved. Germline V gives CDR1 SNHLY, CDR2 FYNNEI. The CDR3 runs to 17 residues. V lost 0 bases and J lost 6, with 17 bases in between. Here the CDR3 DNA reads TGTGCCAGCAGTGAAGCGCCGGTGGAGACCTCAGCCGGGGAGCTGTTTTTT. Translation gives CASSEAPVETSAGELFF.

This chain uses TRBV5-1 with TRBJ1-4, with 8 nucleotides matching TRBD1. V was clipped by 0 bases and J by 7 bases; unmatched bases: 11. This CDR3 contains 17 residues. The germline V gene has CDR1 SGHRS and CDR2 YFSETQ. The DNA for the CDR3 is TGCGCCAGCAGCTTGGAGGGCAGGGGGCTCTACGGTGAAAAACTGTTTTTT. Its translation: CASSLEGRGLYGEKLFF.

The CDR3 region is CASSLSQDEQYF. The CDR3, as DNA: TGTGCCAGCAGCTTAAGCCAGGACGAGCAGTACTTC. V is TRBV7-9 and J is TRBJ2-7, with D uncertain. The CDR3 has 12 amino acids. Germline CDR1 is SEHNR and CDR2 is FQNEAQ (reference sequence). The germline V and J ends were trimmed by 2 bases and 5 bases, with 7 bases remaining between them.

The chain employs TRBV13 and TRBJ1-2, with 7 bases that match TRBD1. V was pared by 4 bases and J by 5 bases, with 10 bases of the junction left unmatched. CDR3 length: 15 amino acids. CDR1 PRHDT and CDR2 FYEKMQ come from the germline V gene (reference sequence). CDR3 loop: CASSSREDRRYGYTF. The CDR3 DNA reads as TGTGCCAGCAGCTCCCGAGAGGACAGGAGATATGGCTACACCTTC.

The V gene is TRBV27, the J gene TRBJ1-5; possibly TRBD1 for D (6 bases). The CDR3 is 13 amino acids. Trimming removed 6 bases from V and 5 bases from J, with 11 bases in between. The germline V gene has CDR1 MNHEY and CDR2 SMNVEV (reference sequence). The CDR3 sequence is CASSGGGDQPQHF. The CDR3 DNA reads TGTGCCAGCAGCGGAGGGGGGGATCAGCCCCAGCATTTT.

This clone has a single count. The chain combines TRBV7-9 with TRBJ2-1, with a tentative D call TRBD2 (5 bases). Per germline, CDR1 SEHNR and CDR2 FQNEAQ (reference sequence). Trimming stripped 2 bases from V and 6 bases from J, with 20 bases between. The CDR3 extends over 17 amino acids. CDR3 loop: CASSLFRSVGRGNEQFF. CDR3 nucleotides: TGTGCCAGCAGCTTATTCCGTTCTGTTGGACGGGGCAATGAGCAGTTCTTC.

The chain recombines TRBV10-1 with TRBJ2-1, with 9 positions matching TRBD1. Germline lookup yields CDR1 WNHNN and CDR2 SYGVQD (reference sequence). The CDR3 consists of 14 residues. V dropped 8 bases and J dropped 0; count of bases not matched to a gene: 2. The CDR3 here is CASGQGSSYNEQFF. The CDR3 nucleotides read TGCGCCAGCGGACAGGGGAGCTCCTACAATGAGCAGTTCTTC.

V gene TRBV27 combines with J gene TRBJ2-7; a weak D match, TRBD2 (5 bases). CDR3 length: 12 amino acids. Germline V gene sequence: CDR1 MNHEY, CDR2 SMNVEV (reference sequence). Trimming pared 8 bases from V and 5 bases from J, leaving 13 bases between. CDR3 coding DNA: TGTGCCAGCGGTGGGAGCTGGGACGAGCAGTACTTC. Residues: CASGGSWDEQYF.

The CDR3 reads CASLSRASTDTQYF. The CDR3 DNA sequence: TGTGCCAGCCTTTCCCGCGCTAGCACAGATACGCAGTATTTT. The chain employs TRBV27 and TRBJ2-3; D is uncertain. Germline V lookup: CDR1 MNHEY, CDR2 SMNVEV (reference sequence). Trimming removed 8 bases from V and 0 bases from J, with 12 bases in between. The CDR3 consists of 14 residues.

The chain couples TRBV5-4 to TRBJ1-2, with D possibly matching TRBD1 (6 bases). Germline V gives CDR1 SGHNT, CDR2 YYREEE (reference sequence). The CDR3 extends over 12 amino acids. The germline V and J ends were trimmed by 6 bases and 7 bases, with 13 bases remaining between them. CDR3 sequence (DNA): TGTGCCAGCACCCAGGGGCGGGGTGGCTACACCTTC. Translated, it gives CASTQGRGGYTF. The whole variable domain, remainder taken from reference TRBV5-4 and TRBJ1-2, is ETGVTQSPTHLIKTRGQQVTLRCSSQSGHNTVSWYQQALGQGPQFIFQYYREEENGRGNFPPRFSGLQFPNYSSELNVNALELDDSALYLCASTQGRGGYTFGSGTRLTVV.

This clone was seen a single time. The J gene is TRBJ2-5, the V gene TRBV10-3; 8 bases align to TRBD1. Germline loops: CDR1 ENHRY, CDR2 SYGVKD. The CDR3 runs to 11 residues. V dropped 8 bases and J dropped 4; count of bases not matched to a gene: 0. Here the CDR3 reads CAIGTGETQYF. DNA of the CDR3: TGTGCCATCGGGACAGGAGAGACCCAGTACTTC.

This clone came up once. The chain carries TRBV21-1 and TRBJ1-2. TRBV21-1 is a known pseudogene. The CDR3 has 16 residues. The DNA of the CDR3 is TGTGCCAGCGCGAGCGGGAATCAGCTTACTAACTATGGCTACACCTTC. This encodes CASASGNQLTNYGYTF.

The V and J genes are TRBV2 and TRBJ1-5, with D possibly TRBD1 on 5 matching bases. CDR1 and CDR2 (germline): SNHLY, FYNNEI. The CDR3 sequence is 15 residues long. Trimming stripped 5 bases from V and 0 bases from J, with 11 bases between. This chain's CDR3 is CASSWDPYSNQPQHF. CDR3 DNA: TGTGCCAGCAGTTGGGACCCGTATAGCAATCAGCCCCAGCATTTT.

This chain links TRBV7-9 with TRBJ2-7; 9 bases line up with TRBD1. Trimming took 4 bases from V and 3 from J; bases not matched to a gene: 7. The CDR3 sequence is 15 residues long. Germline V gene lookup returns CDR1 SEHNR and CDR2 FQNEAQ (reference sequence). In nucleotides, the CDR3 is TGTGCCAGCAGCTCGCTCAGGGACAGGGTCTACGAGCAGTACTTC. This codes for CASSSLRDRVYEQYF.

This clone showed up just once. V usage is TRBV10-3 and J usage is TRBJ1-1, with 10 bases identical to TRBD1. There are 16 residues in the CDR3. After removal of 1 base from V and 5 bases from J, the junction contained 7 bases not matched to a gene. Germline CDR1 ENHRY, CDR2 SYGVKD. CDR3 amino acids: CAISEFVEGQGTEAFF. In DNA form, the CDR3 reads TGTGCCATCAGTGAGTTCGTTGAGGGACAGGGGACTGAAGCTTTCTTT.

V and J are TRBV7-6 and TRBJ1-1, with a possible D match to TRBD1 (5 bases). Germline CDR1 reads SGHVS; CDR2 reads FNYEAQ. The CDR3 length is 17 residues. V was pared by 0 bases and J by 1 base, with 15 bases between. CDR3 DNA sequence: TGTGCCAGCAGCTTAGCGGGGGATACACGGGGGAACACTGAAGCTTTCTTT. Translated, it gives CASSLAGDTRGNTEAFF.

The chain employs TRBV27 and TRBJ1-2; 9 nucleotides align to TRBD1. The CDR3 totals 14 residues. Germline V gene sequence: CDR1 MNHEY, CDR2 SMNVEV (reference sequence). V lost 6 bases and J lost 5; bases outside the gene matches: 7. The CDR3 nucleotides read TGTGCCAGCAGAGGTACCGGGACAGGGTATGGCTACACCTTC. Protein: CASRGTGTGYGYTF.

The chain combines TRBV15 with TRBJ2-7; 9 bases match TRBD2. The trim removed 4 bases at V and 2 bases at J, leaving 3 bases unmatched. Germline CDR1 LNHNV, CDR2 YYDKDF (reference sequence). The CDR3 runs to 14 residues. This CDR3 is CATSTTSGPYEQYF. The DNA for the CDR3 is TGTGCCACCAGCACGACTAGCGGTCCCTACGAGCAGTACTTC.

This clone occurred once. The chain employs TRBV28 and TRBJ2-7, with D uncertain. V was pared by 5 bases and J by 7 bases, with 6 bases between. The V gene's germline CDR1 is MDHEN and CDR2 SYDVKM. This CDR3 is 10 amino acids long. The CDR3 nucleotides read TGTGCCAGCAGTCCCCCGGAGCAGTACTTC. Translating gives CASSPPEQYF.

This rearrangement joins TRBV2 to TRBJ2-1; the match to TRBD2 covers 13 bases. Trimming took 2 bases from V and 3 from J; bases not matched to a gene: 10. The CDR3 is 19 amino acids. Germline V gives CDR1 SNHLY, CDR2 FYNNEI. The CDR3 loop reads CASSERGGLAGVFYNEQFF. The CDR3 nucleotides are TGTGCCAGCAGTGAAAGGGGAGGACTAGCGGGAGTTTTCTACAATGAGCAGTTCTTC.